The clone carrying this T cell receptor (beta chain) was observed a handful of times. TCRdb re-called the RT-PCR reads through MiXCR, storing one row per CDR3 protein. The repertoire holds hundreds of thousands of distinct CDR3 sequences, with 13% to 15% as singletons. This CDR3 is 13 amino acids long. With 4 bases clipped from V and 11 bases from J, the junction kept 10 bases outside the gene matches. Germline CDR1 reads MDHEN; CDR2 reads SYDVKM. The chain has TRBV28 and TRBJ1-1; 7 positions agree with TRBD1. This receptor was obtained from a female donor in good health, serving as a healthy control. Sequencing was performed on memory CD4+ T cells from blood. The CDR3 nucleotides are TGTGCCAGCAGTTCGACAGGGTCAATTCTGGCTTTCTTT. This gives the protein CASSSTGSILAFF. The whole variable domain, remainder taken from reference TRBV28 and TRBJ1-1, is DVKVTQSSRYLVKRTGEKVFLECVQDMDHENMFWYRQDPGLGLRLIYFSYDVKMKEKGDIPEGYSVSREKKERFSLILESASTNQTSMYLCASSSTGSILAFFGQGTRLTVV.